This TCR beta chain was observed in a study of blood T cell repertoires in COVID-19. The repertoire was sequenced with immunoSEQ multiplex PCR; TCRdb's copy has only in-frame clones and lacks some. The table has 130,000 to 150,000 clones, about 79% seen once. The CDR3 length is 13 residues. Germline lookup yields CDR1 SGHTA and CDR2 FQGNSA. V lost 7 bases to trimming and J lost 2 bases, with 11 bases between them. Material: peripheral blood. The rearrangement links TRBV7-2 to TRBJ1-2; D gene ambiguous. This TCR was recovered from a woman over 75 with acute or convalescent COVID-19. The CDR3 protein is CASTSHGNYGYTF. CDR3 coding DNA: TGTGCCAGCACTTCCCACGGGAACTATGGCTACACCTTC.